What follows are 21 T cell receptor beta chains derived from one specimen sequenced in a study of blood T cell dynamics during melanoma immunotherapy. Libraries were prepared by immunoSEQ multiplex PCR; TCRdb keeps only in-frame clonotypes and omits some of them. The sample has about 8,000 clones, 81% seen once. Documented time point: week 3, after first cycle of checkpoint inhibitor. The material was blood, obtained from a patient treated with checkpoint blockade. All receptors come from a human donor with melanoma.

This chain links TRBV5-1 with TRBJ1-4; 9 bases match TRBD1. The J segment lost 6 bases and the V segment lost 2 bases, leaving 5 bases of the junction unmatched. Germline V gene lookup returns CDR1 SGHRS and CDR2 YFSETQ. The CDR3 contains 15 residues. CDR3 region: CASSLGTGRDEKLFF. The CDR3 bases are TGCGCCAGCAGCTTAGGGACAGGGAGAGATGAAAAACTGTTTTTT.

V and J are TRBV7-9 and TRBJ1-1, with 9 positions matching TRBD1. The germline CDR1 and CDR2 sequences are SEHNR and FQNEAQ (reference sequence). The CDR3 spans 14 residues. J lost 5 bases, V lost 5 bases, and 6 bases had no gene match. The CDR3 is CASSPGTGRTEAFF. DNA for the CDR3: TGTGCCAGCAGCCCCGGGACAGGGAGGACTGAAGCTTTCTTT. The full variable domain, rest sourced from reference TRBV7-9 and TRBJ1-1, is DTGVSQNPRHKITKRGQNVTFRCDPISEHNRLYWYRQTLGQGPEFLTYFQNEAQLEKSRLLSDRFSAERPKGSFSTLEIQRTEQGDSAMYLCASSPGTGRTEAFFGQGTRLTVV.

This sequence joins TRBV6-5 and TRBJ2-1, with unresolved D. CDR3 length equals 11 residues. Germline V gene sequence: CDR1 MNHEY, CDR2 SVGAGI. V was cut by 7 bases and J by 5 bases, with 6 bases left in between. CDR3 nucleotide sequence: TGTGCCAGCATAAGCCACAATGAGCAGTTCTTC. This sequence encodes CASISHNEQFF.

J is TRBJ2-7 and V is TRBV4-1, with 10 bases matching TRBD1. This CDR3 contains 16 residues. V dropped 5 bases and J dropped 4; count of bases not matched to a gene: 11. Germline V gene data show CDR1 as MGHRA and CDR2 as YSYEKL. The DNA of the CDR3 is TGCGCCAGCAGCTCTCACCCGGGACAGGGGTCGTACGAGCAGTACTTC. Its translation is CASSSHPGQGSYEQYF.

The rearrangement links TRBV6-4 to TRBJ2-3; TRBD2 matches 11 bases. The CDR3 consists of 15 residues. Germline V CDR1 and CDR2: MRHNA, SNTAGT. J gave up 3 bases and V 8 bases, and 7 bases lay outside the gene matches. CDR3 loop: CASGPSGGPTDTQYF. As DNA, the CDR3 is TGTGCCAGCGGGCCTAGCGGGGGGCCTACAGATACGCAGTATTTT.

The genes are TRBV30 and TRBJ1-1; D is undetermined. The CDR3 is made up of 12 amino acids. Trimming took off 1 base at V and 1 base at J, with 4 bases between the two ends. CDR1 is GTSNPN, CDR2 SVGIG, per germline (reference sequence). CDR3 DNA sequence: TGTGCCTGGAGTGGGGGGAACACTGAAGCTTTCTTT. Its protein product is CAWSGGNTEAFF.

The rearrangement joins TRBV27 to TRBJ2-7; D gene uncertain. CDR1 and CDR2 from the germline V gene are MNHEY and SMNVEV (reference sequence). The CDR3 is 15 amino acids. Trimming removed 0 bases at V and 1 base at J, with 10 bases between. The CDR3 coding sequence is TGTGCCAGCAGTTTATCTGGGATTGGTTCCTACGAGCAGTACTTC. It translates to CASSLSGIGSYEQYF.

V usage is TRBV19 and J usage is TRBJ1-6; TRBD1 might be the D (5 bases). CDR1 is LNHDA and CDR2 is SQIVND in the germline V gene (reference sequence). The CDR3 length is 15 residues. V was trimmed by 1 base and J by 7 bases, leaving 11 bases between them. In DNA, the CDR3 is TGTGCCAGTAGTATAGCCGGGGGGAAGAATTCACCCCTCCACTTT. Residues: CASSIAGGKNSPLHF.

This clone was observed once. This chain connects TRBV29-1 to TRBJ2-7, with 8 bases fitting TRBD1. Germline CDR1 SQVTM, CDR2 ANQGSEA. V gave up 6 bases and J gave up 6 bases; unmatched junction bases: 10. The CDR3 consists of 13 residues. The CDR3 reads CSVVGQATLEQYF. For the CDR3, the DNA is TGCAGCGTGGTGGGACAGGCTACCCTCGAGCAGTACTTC.

The V call is TRBV6-6, the J call TRBJ2-1, with 11 bases matching TRBD1. V gave up 10 bases and J gave up 4 bases; unmatched junction bases: 6. This CDR3 is 14 amino acids long. CDR1 and CDR2 (germline): MNHNY, SVGAGI (reference sequence). The CDR3 nucleotides are TGTGCCACGCAAAGGGACAGGGGGTACAATGAGCAGTTCTTC. Encoded protein: CATQRDRGYNEQFF.

This chain joins TRBV11-2 and TRBJ1-3; TRBD1 matches at 7 bases. V shed 1 base, J shed 0 bases, and the junction held 12 bases outside the gene matches. The CDR3 covers 19 residues. Germline loops: CDR1 SGHAT, CDR2 FQNNGV. The CDR3 reads CASSLGSGTAQYSGNTIYF. The CDR3 region has the DNA TGTGCCAGCAGCTTAGGATCCGGGACAGCACAATACTCTGGAAACACCATATATTTT. The variable domain in full, with the rest retrieved from reference TRBV11-2 and TRBJ1-3, is EAGVAQSPRYKIIEKRQSVAFWCNPISGHATLYWYQQILGQGPKLLIQFQNNGVVDDSQLPKDRFSAERLKGVDSTLKIQPAKLEDSAVYLCASSLGSGTAQYSGNTIYFGEGSWLTVV.

In this sample, this clone is medium-sized. The V call is TRBV9, the J call TRBJ1-2, with TRBD1 identical over 9 bases. J gave up 1 base and V 3 bases, and 7 bases lay outside the gene matches. In germline, CDR1 is SGDLS, CDR2 YYNGEE. The CDR3 consists of 16 residues. The CDR3: CASSDRGREYNYGYTF. The CDR3 DNA is TGTGCCAGCAGCGACAGGGGGCGGGAGTATAACTATGGCTACACCTTC.

The chain combines TRBV4-1 with TRBJ2-7; 9 positions agree with TRBD2. The CDR3 length is 16 residues. The trim removed 1 base at V and 3 bases at J, leaving 7 bases unmatched. Germline V gives CDR1 MGHRA, CDR2 YSYEKL. In DNA, the CDR3 is TGCGCCAGCAGCCAAGTGGCGGCGGGGGGGAACTACGAGCAGTACTTC. Its protein is CASSQVAAGGNYEQYF.

The CDR3 is CASTRDFQETQYF. The CDR3 DNA sequence: TGTGCCAGCACCCGAGATTTCCAAGAGACCCAGTACTTC. V usage is TRBV6-6 and J usage is TRBJ2-5; D is unclear. Trimming pared 7 bases from V and 1 base from J, leaving 10 bases between. The CDR3 contains 13 residues. Germline V gene lookup returns CDR1 MNHNY and CDR2 SVGAGI (reference sequence).

The CDR3 DNA is TGTGCCAGCAGCGTAGAAAGCTCCTCCTACAATGAGCAGTTCTTC. Translation gives CASSVESSSYNEQFF. The chain links TRBV9 to TRBJ2-1; no clear D gene. V dropped 0 bases and J dropped 0 bases, with 7 bases sitting between them. Germline CDR1 is SGDLS and CDR2 is YYNGEE. The CDR3 is 15 amino acids. Using reference TRBV9 and TRBJ2-1 for the parts outside the CDR3, the full variable domain is DSGVTQTPKHLITATGQRVTLRCSPRSGDLSVYWYQQSLDQGLQFLIQYYNGEERAKGNILERFSAQQFPDLHSELNLSSLELGDSALYFCASSVESSSYNEQFFGPGTRLTVL.

The rearrangement joins TRBV30 to TRBJ1-5, with 7 bases aligning to TRBD1. This CDR3 comprises 13 residues. CDR1 is GTSNPN, CDR2 SVGIG, per germline (reference sequence). J lost 8 bases, V lost 2 bases, and 6 bases had no gene match. As DNA, the CDR3 is TGTGCCTGGAGTTCCAGGGGGGACGAGCCCCAGCATTTT. It is translated as CAWSSRGDEPQHF.

This clone was seen only a few times. J is TRBJ1-3 and V is TRBV6-5, with D uncertain. This CDR3 region has 16 residues. V was shortened by 4 bases and J by 5 bases, with 18 bases between the two germline ends. Germline V gene lookup returns CDR1 MNHEY and CDR2 SVGAGI. The CDR3 DNA follows: TGTGCCAGCAGTTCCGGGGAAGGGCGCGACAGAAACACCATATATTTT. It encodes CASSSGEGRDRNTIYF.

The chain combines TRBV5-5 with TRBJ1-5, with TRBD1 as a possible D gene (6 bases). The V and J ends lost 4 bases and 2 bases respectively, with 13 bases between them. Looked up from germline, CDR1 is SGHKS and CDR2 is YYEKEE (reference sequence). The CDR3 has 15 residues. This CDR3 is CASSGGGVGNQPQHF. The CDR3 nucleotides are TGTGCCAGCAGCGGAGGGGGTGTTGGCAATCAGCCCCAGCATTTT.

The rearrangement uses TRBV6-6 and TRBJ1-2; D possibly corresponds to TRBD1 (5 bases). The CDR3 runs 13 residues. Germline CDR1 and CDR2: MNHNY and SVGAGI (reference sequence). The V and J ends lost 6 bases and 2 bases respectively, with 10 bases between them. This chain's CDR3 is CASRRDANYGYTF. The CDR3 DNA is TGTGCCAGCAGACGGGACGCGAACTATGGCTACACCTTC.

This chain connects TRBV2 to TRBJ1-2; 8 bases map to TRBD1. Germline V gene sequence: CDR1 SNHLY, CDR2 FYNNEI. The CDR3 length is 15 residues. After removal of 2 bases from V and 1 base from J, the junction contained 3 bases not matched to a gene. Written as DNA, the CDR3 is TGTGCCAGCAGTGAACGCAGGGGGCTTAACTATGGCTACACCTTC. The encoded protein is CASSERRGLNYGYTF.

The CDR3 is CASSSGPLVSDTQYF. CDR3 nucleotide sequence: TGTGCCAGCAGCAGCGGACCCCTTGTTTCAGATACGCAGTATTTT. This chain connects TRBV2 to TRBJ2-3; the D gene is possibly TRBD2 (5 bases). CDR3 length: 15 amino acids. V was trimmed by 6 bases and J by 4 bases, leaving 17 bases between them. CDR1 is SNHLY, CDR2 FYNNEI, per germline.